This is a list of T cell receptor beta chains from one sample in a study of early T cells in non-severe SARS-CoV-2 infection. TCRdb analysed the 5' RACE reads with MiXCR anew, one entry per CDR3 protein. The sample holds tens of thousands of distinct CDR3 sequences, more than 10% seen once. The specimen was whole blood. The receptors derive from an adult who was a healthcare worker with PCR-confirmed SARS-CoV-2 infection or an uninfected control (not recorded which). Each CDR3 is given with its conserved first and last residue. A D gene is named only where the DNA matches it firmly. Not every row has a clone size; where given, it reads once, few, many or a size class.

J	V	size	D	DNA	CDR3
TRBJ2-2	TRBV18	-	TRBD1	TGTGCCAGCTCACCACGCAACAGGGGCAGGACCGGGGAGCTGTTTTTT	CASSPRNRGRTGELFF
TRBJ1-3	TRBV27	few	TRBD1	TGTGCCAGCATGGAAGGGGGCCTTCGAAACACCATATATTTT	CASMEGGLRNTIYF
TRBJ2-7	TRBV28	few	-	TGTGCCAGCACCAATACCGGGACACCATACGAGCAGTACTTC	CASTNTGTPYEQYF
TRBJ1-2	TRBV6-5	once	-	TGTGCCAGCAGCCTTCGACCGATCTATGGCTACACCTTC	CASSLRPIYGYTF
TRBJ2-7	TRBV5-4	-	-	TGTGCCAGCAGCTTCGACAGATACGAGCAGTACTTC	CASSFDRYEQYF
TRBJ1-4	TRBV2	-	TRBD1	TGTGCCAGCACCGGGACAGTTAATGAAAAACTGTTTTTT	CASTGTVNEKLFF
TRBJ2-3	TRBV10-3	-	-	TGTGCCATCTTAGATGCGGATACGCAGTATTTT	CAILDADTQYF
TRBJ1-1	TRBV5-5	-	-	TGTGCCAGCAGCCCGACCATGAACATGAACACTGAAGCTTTCTTT	CASSPTMNMNTEAFF
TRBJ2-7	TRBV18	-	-	TGTGCCAGCTCACCACGGGGACGTGGGATTGGGTACGAGCAGTACTTC	CASSPRGRGIGYEQYF
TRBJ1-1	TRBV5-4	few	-	TGTGCCAGCAGCTCGGGACACCCGGGCACTGAAGCTTTCTTT	CASSSGHPGTEAFF
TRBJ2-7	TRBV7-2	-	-	TGTGCCAGCAGCTTAGGGAGTACCTACGAGCAGTACTTC	CASSLGSTYEQYF
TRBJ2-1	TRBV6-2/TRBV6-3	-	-	TGTGCCAGCAGTTGGGGAACGGGTGAGCAGTTCTTC	CASSWGTGEQFF
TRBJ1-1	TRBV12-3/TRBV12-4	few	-	TGTGCCAGCAGTTGTCCAGCCCTCCTTGAACGGAAGAACACTGAAGCTTTCTTT	CASSCPALLERKNTEAFF
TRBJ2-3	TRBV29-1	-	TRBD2	TGCAGCGTTGAAGAGATAGCGGGAGTTGGCACAGATACGCAGTATTTT	CSVEEIAGVGTDTQYF
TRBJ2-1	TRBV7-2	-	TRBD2	TGTGCCAGCAGCTTAGTGGCTAGCGGGAGGAGTGAGCAGTTCTTC	CASSLVASGRSEQFF
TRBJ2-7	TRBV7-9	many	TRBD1	TGTGCCAGCAGCACAGGGGTAGATTACGAGCAGTACTTC	CASSTGVDYEQYF
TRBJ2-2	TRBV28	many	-	TGTGCCAGCAGCCCCCGGGACACGAACACCGGGGAGCTGTTTTTT	CASSPRDTNTGELFF
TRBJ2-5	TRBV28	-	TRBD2	TGTGCCAGCACCACGGGACTAGCCCAAGAGACCCAGTACTTC	CASTTGLAQETQYF
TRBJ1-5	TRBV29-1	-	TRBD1	TGCAGCGTCAAGACAGGGAGGGGACAGCCCCAGCATTTT	CSVKTGRGQPQHF
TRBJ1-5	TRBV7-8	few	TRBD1	TGTGCCAGCAGCCCCTCCCGGACAGGTGCCCACGATCAGCCCCAGCATTTT	CASSPSRTGAHDQPQHF
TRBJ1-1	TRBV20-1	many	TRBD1	TGCAGTGCTAGGGAAGCAGGGGGCACTGAAGCTTTCTTT	CSAREAGGTEAFF
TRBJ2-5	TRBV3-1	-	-	TGTGCCAGCAGCTCGCAGAAGATACAAGAGACCCAGTACTTC	CASSSQKIQETQYF
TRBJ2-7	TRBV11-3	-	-	TGTGCCCTAGAATCAGGGCCCCGACTTGTCTACGAGCAGTACTTC	CALESGPRLVYEQYF
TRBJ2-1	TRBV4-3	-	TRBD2	TGCGCCAGCAGCCAGGCAGGACTAGCGGGAGGGCCAGGTGAGCAGTTCTTC	CASSQAGLAGGPGEQFF
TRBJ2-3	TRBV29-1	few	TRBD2	TGCAGCGTTGAACCGGGACTAGCGGGAGATACGCAGTATTTT	CSVEPGLAGDTQYF